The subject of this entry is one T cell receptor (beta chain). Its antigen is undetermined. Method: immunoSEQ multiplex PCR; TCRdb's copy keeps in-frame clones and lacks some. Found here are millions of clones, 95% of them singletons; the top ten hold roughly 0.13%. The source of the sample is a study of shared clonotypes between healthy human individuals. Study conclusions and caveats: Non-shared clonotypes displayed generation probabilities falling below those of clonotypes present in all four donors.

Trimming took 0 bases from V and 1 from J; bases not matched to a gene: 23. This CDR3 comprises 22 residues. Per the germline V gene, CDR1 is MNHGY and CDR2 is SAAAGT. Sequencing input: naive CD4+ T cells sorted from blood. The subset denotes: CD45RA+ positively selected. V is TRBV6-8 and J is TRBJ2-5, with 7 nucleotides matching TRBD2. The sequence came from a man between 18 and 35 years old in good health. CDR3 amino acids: CASSYSITTRGLRAPFQETQYF. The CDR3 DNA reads TGTGCCAGCAGTTACTCGATAACAACTCGGGGACTACGGGCCCCTTTCCAAGAGACCCAGTACTTC.